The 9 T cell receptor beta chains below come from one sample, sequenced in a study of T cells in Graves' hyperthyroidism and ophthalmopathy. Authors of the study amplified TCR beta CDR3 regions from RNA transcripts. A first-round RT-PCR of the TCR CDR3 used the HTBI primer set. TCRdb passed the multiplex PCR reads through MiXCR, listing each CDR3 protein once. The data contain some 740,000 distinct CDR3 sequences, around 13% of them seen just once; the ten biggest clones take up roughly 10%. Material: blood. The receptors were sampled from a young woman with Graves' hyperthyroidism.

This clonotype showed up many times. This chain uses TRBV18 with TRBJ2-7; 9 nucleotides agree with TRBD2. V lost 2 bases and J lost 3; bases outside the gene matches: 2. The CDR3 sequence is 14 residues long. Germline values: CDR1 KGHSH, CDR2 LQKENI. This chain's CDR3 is CASSPGAGGYEQYF. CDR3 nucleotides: TGTGCCAGCTCACCAGGAGCGGGAGGCTACGAGCAGTACTTC.

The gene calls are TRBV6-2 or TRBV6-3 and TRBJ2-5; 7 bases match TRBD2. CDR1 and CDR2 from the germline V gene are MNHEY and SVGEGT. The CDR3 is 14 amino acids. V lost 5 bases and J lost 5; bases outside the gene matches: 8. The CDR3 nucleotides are TGTGCCAGCAGTACCAGGGAGGGGTTGGAGACCCAGTACTTC. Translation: CASSTREGLETQYF.

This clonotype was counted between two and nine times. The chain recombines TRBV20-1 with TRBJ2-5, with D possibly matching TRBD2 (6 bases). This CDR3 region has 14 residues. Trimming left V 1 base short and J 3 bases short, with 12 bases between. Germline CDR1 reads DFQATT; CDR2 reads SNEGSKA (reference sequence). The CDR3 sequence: CSARVRDFKETQYF. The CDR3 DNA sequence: TGCAGTGCTAGAGTCCGGGACTTTAAAGAGACCCAGTACTTC.

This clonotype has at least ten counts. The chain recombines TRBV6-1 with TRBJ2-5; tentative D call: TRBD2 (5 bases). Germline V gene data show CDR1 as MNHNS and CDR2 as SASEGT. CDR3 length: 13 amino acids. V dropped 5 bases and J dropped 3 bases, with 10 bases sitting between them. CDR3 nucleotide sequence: TGTGCCAGCAGTCCGGGGATGAAAGAGACCCAGTACTTC. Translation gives CASSPGMKETQYF.

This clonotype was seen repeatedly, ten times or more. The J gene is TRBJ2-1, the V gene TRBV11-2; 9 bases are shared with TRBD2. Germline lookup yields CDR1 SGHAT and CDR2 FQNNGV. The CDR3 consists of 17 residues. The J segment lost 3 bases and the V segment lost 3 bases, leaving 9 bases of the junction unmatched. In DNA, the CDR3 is TGTGCCAGCAGCTTGTCAACTCAAGCGGGAGGCTACAATGAGCAGTTCTTC. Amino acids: CASSLSTQAGGYNEQFF.

CDR3 residues: CAISDSVGDNQPQHF. The CDR3 DNA sequence: TGTGCCATCAGTGACTCCGTAGGGGATAATCAGCCCCAGCATTTT. The chain links TRBV10-3 to TRBJ1-5; D is perhaps TRBD1 (5 bases). Trimming stripped 3 bases from V and 4 bases from J, with 13 bases between. The CDR3 is made up of 15 amino acids. Per germline, CDR1 ENHRY and CDR2 SYGVKD.

The CDR3 reads CSAFRGQATGELFF. Here the CDR3 DNA reads TGCAGTGCTTTTCGTGGACAGGCCACCGGGGAGCTGTTTTTT. This chain joins TRBV20-1 and TRBJ2-2, with TRBD1 identical over 7 bases. The germline V gene has CDR1 DFQATT and CDR2 SNEGSKA (reference sequence). V trimming: 5 bases; J trimming: 4 bases; junction bases outside the gene matches: 7. CDR3 length equals 14 residues.

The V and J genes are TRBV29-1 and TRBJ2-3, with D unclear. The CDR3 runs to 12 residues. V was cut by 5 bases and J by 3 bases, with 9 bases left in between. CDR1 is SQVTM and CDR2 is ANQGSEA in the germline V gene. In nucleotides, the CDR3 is TGCAGCGTTCTTGAGCGAACAGATACGCAGTATTTT. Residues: CSVLERTDTQYF.

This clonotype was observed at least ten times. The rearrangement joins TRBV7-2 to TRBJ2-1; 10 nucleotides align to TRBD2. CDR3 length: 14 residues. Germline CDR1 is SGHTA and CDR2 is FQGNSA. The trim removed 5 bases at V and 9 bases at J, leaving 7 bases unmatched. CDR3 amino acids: CASSLLAGGGEQFF. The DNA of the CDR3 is TGTGCCAGCAGCCTTTTAGCGGGAGGTGGTGAGCAGTTCTTC.